These 30 T cell receptor beta chains were sequenced from one sample in a study of tumor-infiltrating lymphocytes in primary liver carcinoma. Unsorted whole blood served as the source of blood RNA, and germline DNA was extracted as well. A primer in the constant region served to generate TCR beta cDNA from 500 ng of total RNA. Nested multiplex PCR, run for three rounds with slightly modified ARM-PCR, yielded TCR beta libraries. A C-beta reverse primer and TRBV1-TRBV30 forward primers served in each of the first two PCR rounds, at about 10 cycles apiece. TCRdb recomputed calls from the multiplex PCR reads with MiXCR, one row per CDR3 protein. The sample includes about 330,000 distinct CDR3 sequences, around three fifths seen only once; the top ten take approximately 5.9%. Sequencing input: peripheral blood. The receptor source for this set is a man aged 35-49 years with primary liver carcinoma and hepatitis B virus infection.

The chain carries TRBV6-5 and TRBJ2-7, with D possibly called TRBD1 or TRBD2 (5 bases each). The CDR3 sequence is 15 residues long. Trimming left V 7 bases short and J 3 bases short, with 19 bases between. CDR1 is MNHEY, CDR2 SVGAGI, per germline. CDR3 sequence (DNA): TGTGCCAGCAATTATGGGGGTAGTTTGGTCTACGAGCAGTACTTC. Translation: CASNYGGSLVYEQYF.

This chain links TRBV6-5 with TRBJ2-2; 12 bases map to TRBD2. V shed 2 bases, J shed 7 bases, and the junction held 5 bases outside the gene matches. There are 16 residues in the CDR3. Germline V gives CDR1 MNHEY, CDR2 SVGAGI. CDR3 protein: CASSYLLAGGLGELFF. The CDR3 coding sequence is TGTGCCAGCAGTTACCTTCTAGCGGGAGGGCTCGGGGAGCTGTTTTTT.

As concerns this clonotype: Sequence at one end of the junction differs from germline and may be a read error. J is TRBJ2-5 and V is TRBV6-1; D gene unclear. The germline V gene has CDR1 MNHNS and CDR2 SASEGT. The CDR3 sequence is 15 residues long. The DNA for the CDR3 is TGCGCCAGCAGCGATAGGGTCAACCAAGGAGAGACCCAGTACTTC. Protein product: CASSDRVNQGETQYF.

This clonotype came up many times. The V call is TRBV28, the J call TRBJ1-1; maybe TRBD1 (6 bases). Germline CDR1 is MDHEN and CDR2 is SYDVKM. V lost 2 bases and J 6 bases, leaving 7 bases between the germline ends. The CDR3 spans 12 residues. DNA for the CDR3: TGTGCCAGCAGTTTAGGGGGCGCTGAAGCTTTCTTT. It codes for CASSLGGAEAFF. The full variable domain, with the rest looked up from reference TRBV28 and TRBJ1-1, is DVKVTQSSRYLVKRTGEKVFLECVQDMDHENMFWYRQDPGLGLRLIYFSYDVKMKEKGDIPEGYSVSREKKERFSLILESASTNQTSMYLCASSLGGAEAFFGQGTRLTVV.

This clonotype was observed once. The chain has TRBV29-1 and TRBJ2-3; D might be TRBD1 (6 bases). V lost 3 bases, J lost 8 bases, and 24 bases lay in between. Germline V lookup: CDR1 SQVTM, CDR2 ANQGSEA. CDR3 length equals 16 residues. CDR3 sequence reads: CSVEGRGAGASCTQYF. The CDR3 DNA reads TGCAGCGTTGAGGGTAGGGGTGCAGGGGCTTCATGTACGCAGTATTTT.

A word on this clonotype: Its ends do not fully match the called genes, so a read error is possible. The chain couples TRBV11-2 to TRBJ2-4; TRBD2 is a possible D gene (5 bases). Per germline, CDR1 SGHAT and CDR2 FQNNGV. This CDR3 contains 15 residues. The DNA for the CDR3 is TGTGCCAGCAGGGGTACTAGTGGACCGAAAAACACTCAGTACTTC. Translation gives CASRGTSGPKNTQYF.

Details on this clonotype: Since a much larger clone is just one base distant, this may be a read error. The chain couples TRBV6-2 or TRBV6-3 to TRBJ2-1; 7 bases fit TRBD2. Trimming cost V 5 bases and J 7 bases; bases outside gene matches: 5. Germline loops: CDR1 MNHEY, CDR2 SVGEGT. CDR3 size: 13 residues. The DNA of the CDR3 is TGTGCCAGCAGTACTAGGGAGGGGAATGAGCAGTTCTTC. It codes for CASSTREGNEQFF.

Many counts were recorded for this clonotype. The V call is TRBV29-1, the J call TRBJ2-5; no clear D. CDR1 SQVTM and CDR2 ANQGSEA come from the germline V gene. This CDR3 has 12 residues. With 7 bases removed from V and 1 base from J, the gap between germline ends came to 10 bases. CDR3 residues: CSGWGLQETQYF. In nucleotides, the CDR3 is TGCAGCGGGTGGGGTCTCCAAGAGACCCAGTACTTC.

J is TRBJ1-5 and V is TRBV30; D not resolved. Trimming removed 7 bases at V and 2 bases at J, with 12 bases between. The CDR3 totals 13 residues. Per the germline V gene, CDR1 is GTSNPN and CDR2 is SVGIG (reference sequence). CDR3 coding DNA: TGTGCCTACGCCCGGAACCGCAATCAGCCCCAGCATTTT. Amino acid sequence: CAYARNRNQPQHF.

Notes on this clonotype: This may be a read error, as it is one base from a much larger clone. The CDR3 sequence is CASSLSELASQCF. The CDR3 DNA is TGTGCCAGCAGCTTAAGTGAGCTAGCGTCGCAGTGCTTC. V is TRBV11-2 and J is TRBJ2-7; D possibly corresponds to TRBD2 (6 bases). The CDR3 loop spans 13 amino acids. Germline V gene lookup returns CDR1 SGHAT and CDR2 FQNNGV.

There are many counts of this clonotype. The gene calls are TRBV29-1 and TRBJ1-2; D gene unclear. Germline-derived CDR1 and CDR2 are SQVTM and ANQGSEA. The V gene lost 2 bases and the J gene lost 4 bases, with 11 bases spanning the gap. This CDR3 is built from 13 residues. CDR3 nucleotides: TGCAGCGTTGAATTGGTAGGCGGCTATGGCTACACCTTC. It yields the protein CSVELVGGYGYTF.

This clonotype appeared many times. The V gene is TRBV4-1, the J gene TRBJ1-3; 7 bases map to TRBD1. The V gene's germline CDR1 is MGHRA and CDR2 YSYEKL. This CDR3 has 14 residues. V lost 8 bases, J lost 1 base, and 5 bases stayed unmatched. The CDR3 sequence is CASGLQGSGNTIYF. CDR3 bases: TGCGCCAGCGGACTACAGGGGTCTGGAAACACCATATATTTT.

Only one count was recorded for this clonotype. The chain recombines TRBV19 with TRBJ1-5, with D possibly matching TRBD1 (5 bases). The CDR3 is 15 amino acids. The germline V and J ends were trimmed by 3 bases and 5 bases, with 14 bases remaining between them. Germline CDR1 reads LNHDA; CDR2 reads SQIVND (reference sequence). The CDR3 protein is CASSMGGARDQPQHF. Here the CDR3 DNA reads TGTGCCAGTAGTATGGGAGGGGCGAGGGATCAGCCCCAGCATTTT. The full variable domain, completed using reference TRBV19 and TRBJ1-5, is DGGITQSPKYLFRKEGQNVTLSCEQNLNHDAMYWYRQDPGQGLRLIYYSQIVNDFQKGDIAEGYSVSREKKESFPLTVTSAQKNPTAFYLCASSMGGARDQPQHFGDGTRLSIL.

This chain uses TRBV7-9 with TRBJ2-5; 10 bases map to TRBD1. Trimming cost V 5 bases and J 5 bases; bases outside gene matches: 8. CDR1 is SEHNR, CDR2 FQNEAQ, per germline (reference sequence). CDR3 length: 15 residues. CDR3 DNA sequence: TGTGCCAGCAGCGTCTGGGGACAGGGGCGGGAGACCCAGTACTTC. Its translation is CASSVWGQGRETQYF.

This clonotype turned up a few times. The genes are TRBV5-6 and TRBJ2-1; D is unresolved. V lost 1 base, J lost 8 bases, and 10 bases lay in between. This CDR3 is 13 amino acids long. Per the germline V gene, CDR1 is SGHDT and CDR2 is YYEEEE. CDR3 region: CASSLSVAYEQFF. CDR3 bases: TGTGCCAGCAGCTTGTCCGTAGCTTATGAGCAGTTCTTC.

The chain uses TRBV4-1 and TRBJ2-7; tentative D call: TRBD2 (5 bases). V lost 4 bases and J 7 bases, leaving 17 bases between the germline ends. The CDR3 extends over 14 amino acids. Germline CDR1 and CDR2: MGHRA and YSYEKL. CDR3 coding DNA: TGCGCCAGCAGCCCCGGACCAGACTACTATGAGCAGTACTTC. Protein product: CASSPGPDYYEQYF.

As to this clonotype: A read error is likely, as this CDR3 ends without the conserved phenylalanine or tryptophan. The rearrangement uses TRBV7-8 and TRBJ1-2, with TRBD1 matching 9 bases. Losses at the gene ends were 6 bases for V and 11 bases for J; bases not matched to a gene: 16. The length of the CDR3 is 15 residues. Germline lookup yields CDR1 SGHVS and CDR2 FQNEAQ. CDR3 coding DNA: TGTGCCAGCAGTGGGGCACAGGGGGCTGTGAGAGGTTACACCTCC. Its translation: CASSGAQGAVRGYTS.

This clonotype was found a few times. This sequence joins TRBV5-6 and TRBJ1-6; D might be TRBD1 (5 bases). The CDR3 loop spans 15 amino acids. V gave up 5 bases and J gave up 12 bases, with 21 bases separating them. Germline V gene lookup returns CDR1 SGHDT and CDR2 YYEEEE. The CDR3 is CASSETGTGVVPLHF. CDR3 nucleotides: TGTGCCAGCAGTGAAACCGGGACCGGGGTGGTACCCCTCCACTTT.

About this clonotype: Germline is not matched at one junction end, which may reflect a read error. The chain employs TRBV11-1 and TRBJ2-1, with D maybe TRBD2 (6 bases). Germline loops: CDR1 SGHAT, CDR2 FQDESV (reference sequence). The CDR3 covers 15 residues. This CDR3 is CASSLRLEDYIEQFF. The CDR3 DNA reads as TGTGCCAGCAGCCTTCGACTAGAGGATTACATTGAGCAGTTCTTC.

As concerns this clonotype: An end of the junction does not agree with germline; a read error may underlie this. The rearrangement joins TRBV4-1 to TRBJ1-2, with 10 bases lining up with TRBD1. This CDR3 comprises 16 residues. Germline V gene sequence: CDR1 MGHRA, CDR2 YSYEKL. The CDR3 spells CASSQEGTGANCGYTF. The DNA of the CDR3 is TGCGCCAGCAGCCAAGAAGGGACAGGGGCTAACTGTGGCTACACCTTT.

Comments on this clonotype: Being one base from a much bigger clone, this may be a read error. V usage is TRBV6-1 and J usage is TRBJ1-1; D perhaps matches TRBD1 (6 bases). This CDR3 is built from 15 residues. Germline assignment: CDR1 MNHNS and CDR2 SASEGT. In DNA form, the CDR3 reads TGTACCAGCAGTGATCCATGGGGGCCGGGGACTGAAGCTTTCTTT. It yields the protein CTSSDPWGPGTEAFF.

With regard to this clonotype: One junction end does not reproduce the germline sequence, and a read error may be involved. CDR3 in DNA: TGTGCCAACAGCTCCGTCAATTTTGGGGAGCAGTTCTTC. It specifies CANSSVNFGEQFF. The chain employs TRBV11-2 and TRBJ2-1, with unresolved D. CDR3 length: 13 residues. Germline-derived CDR1 and CDR2 are SGHAT and FQNNGV.

The V and J genes are TRBV11-3 and TRBJ1-5; D may be TRBD1 (6 bases). Germline assignment: CDR1 SGHNT and CDR2 YENEEA. This CDR3 spans 18 amino acids. Trimming removed 6 bases from V and 7 bases from J, with 28 bases in between. The CDR3 loop is CASSSRQLESGDKQPQHF. Here the CDR3 DNA reads TGTGCCAGCAGTTCTCGGCAGCTTGAGTCAGGGGACAAACAGCCCCAGCATTTT.

Concerning this clonotype: This sequence may be a read error, since a much larger clone differs from it by one base. The DNA for the CDR3 is TGTGCCAGCAGCCCGGGGACCTCGAGGGAGGCCCAGTACTTC. Its translation: CASSPGTSREAQYF. V is TRBV7-8 and J is TRBJ2-5, with TRBD2 as a possible D gene (6 bases). The CDR3 contains 14 residues. Germline V gene lookup returns CDR1 SGHVS and CDR2 FQNEAQ. Trimming removed 5 bases from V and 9 bases from J, with 19 bases in between.

Remarks on this clonotype: Here the CDR3 omits its conserved ending phenylalanine or tryptophan, so a read error is the likely source. This rearrangement joins TRBV18 to TRBJ1-1, with D maybe TRBD1 (5 bases). From germline, CDR1 is KGHSH and CDR2 LQKENI. The CDR3 spans 14 residues. Trimming left V 3 bases short and J 0 bases short, with 8 bases between. CDR3 DNA: TGTGCCAGCTCACCGCAGGGTCTGAACACTGAAGCTTTCTTA. As protein: CASSPQGLNTEAFL.

Notes on this clonotype: The junction does not match germline at one end; this may be a read error. CDR3 coding DNA: TGCAGAGTTGACCTCTCTGGGGCCAACGTTCTGACTTTC. Its protein is CRVDLSGANVLTF. The chain has TRBV29-1 and TRBJ2-6; tentative D call: TRBD1 (5 bases). The CDR3 runs to 13 residues. Germline CDR1 SQVTM, CDR2 ANQGSEA.

This clonotype was detected ten times or more. The rearrangement uses TRBV29-1 and TRBJ2-7; no definite D call. From germline, CDR1 is SQVTM and CDR2 ANQGSEA. The CDR3 extends over 11 amino acids. Deletions cut 5 bases from V and 3 bases from J, with 8 bases between. Written as DNA, the CDR3 is TGCAGCGTTTCTCTGATCTACGAGCAGTACTTC. It specifies CSVSLIYEQYF.

As for this clonotype: Being one base from a much bigger clone, this may be a read error. This sequence joins TRBV4-3 and TRBJ2-3; no clear D gene. V was shortened by 1 base and J by 2 bases, with 13 bases between the two germline ends. The germline V gene encodes CDR1 LGHNA and CDR2 YSLEER. There are 16 residues in the CDR3. CDR3 in DNA: TGCGCCAGCAGCCAAGGCTATAGCAAAATCACAGATACGCAGTATTTT. This codes for CASSQGYSKITDTQYF.

In regard to this clonotype: The conserved phenylalanine or tryptophan is not found at the CDR3 terminus, so this likely reflects a read error. This chain connects TRBV4-3 to TRBJ1-1; D is unclear. V was shortened by 0 bases and J by 3 bases, with 14 bases between the two germline ends. Germline CDR1 LGHNA, CDR2 YSLEER. The CDR3 runs to 16 residues. CDR3 region: CASSQDYHGTDTEAFL. For the CDR3, the DNA is TGCGCCAGCAGCCAAGACTACCACGGTACAGACACTGAAGCTTTCCTT.

In the case of this clonotype: It is likely a read error, because the conserved phenylalanine at the end of the CDR3 is missing. The limits of the CDR3 on the DNA are not certain, so only TCRdb's listed CDR3 is given. The chain couples TRBV11-2 to TRBJ2-1; the table names TRBD1, a call not compared with the DNA. The CDR3 contains 16 residues when both ends are counted. CDR1 SGHAT and CDR2 FQNNGV come from the germline V gene. The CDR3 is CASSPLTGSSYNEQFL.